The 32 T cell receptor beta chains reported below all come from one sample, sequenced in a study of blood T cell repertoires in COVID-19. Clones were read by immunoSEQ multiplex PCR, and TCRdb kept only the in-frame ones, dropping some. This table holds hundreds of thousands of clones, just under 90% found once. The sample comprised PBMCs or T cells enriched from blood (not recorded which). The receptors come from a man aged 50 to 60 who had been exposed to COVID-19.

The chain employs TRBV3-1 (or the pseudogene TRBV3-2) and TRBJ2-5, with 7 nucleotides matching TRBD1. Germline V gene lookup returns CDR1 LGHDT and CDR2 YNNKEL (reference sequence). The junction had 4 bases not matched to a gene; V was cut back by 2 bases and J by 1 base. The CDR3 has 15 residues. CDR3 sequence (DNA): TGTGCCAGCAGCCAATTTACAGGGGCCCAAGAGACCCAGTACTTC. Translated, it gives CASSQFTGAQETQYF.

The V and J genes are TRBV5-1 and TRBJ1-1; possibly TRBD1 for D (5 bases). The V end lost 4 bases, the J end lost 6 bases, and 22 bases lay between the germline ends. CDR1 and CDR2 (germline): SGHRS, YFSETQ. The CDR3 has 16 amino acids. In nucleotides, the CDR3 is TGCGCCAGCAGCCGGCAGGGTTTGCGGGAGAATCCTGAAGCTTTCTTT. Its protein product is CASSRQGLRENPEAFF. The full variable domain, completed using reference TRBV5-1 and TRBJ1-1, is KAGVTQTPRYLIKTRGQQVTLSCSPISGHRSVSWYQQTPGQGLQFLFEYFSETQRNKGNFPGRFSGRQFSNSRSEMNVSTLELGDSALYLCASSRQGLRENPEAFFGQGTRLTVV.

The chain links TRBV3-1 (or the pseudogene TRBV3-2) to TRBJ2-7, with D tentatively TRBD1 (6 bases). The V end lost 3 bases, the J end lost 2 bases, and 8 bases lay between the germline ends. CDR3 length equals 13 residues. Germline V CDR1 and CDR2: LGHDT, YNNKEL (reference sequence). In DNA, the CDR3 is TGTGCCAGCAGCCATCAGGGGCCCTACGAGCAGTACTTC. Amino acids: CASSHQGPYEQYF.

This CDR3 is CASSLALRDTEAFF. DNA of the CDR3: TGTGCCAGCAGCTTAGCACTCCGTGACACTGAAGCTTTCTTT. The V and J genes are TRBV7-6 and TRBJ1-1; D call uncertain. The germline V gene has CDR1 SGHVS and CDR2 FNYEAQ. The CDR3 loop spans 14 amino acids. Trimming shortened V by 0 bases and J by 3 bases, and 8 bases separated the two germline ends.

The rearrangement joins TRBV7-9 to TRBJ2-5; 9 nucleotides align to TRBD2. Germline CDR1 is SEHNR and CDR2 is FQNEAQ (reference sequence). The V gene end was trimmed by 5 bases and the J gene end by 4 bases; junction bases not matched to a gene: 8. CDR3 length: 15 amino acids. The CDR3 protein is CASSPLTTSGETQYF. Here the CDR3 DNA reads TGTGCCAGCAGCCCGCTGACGACTAGCGGAGAGACCCAGTACTTC. Combining the CDR3 with reference TRBV7-9 and TRBJ2-5 gives the whole variable domain DTGVSQNPRHKITKRGQNVTFRCDPISEHNRLYWYRQTLGQGPEFLTYFQNEAQLEKSRLLSDRFSAERPKGSFSTLEIQRTEQGDSAMYLCASSPLTTSGETQYFGPGTRLLVL.

V gene TRBV28 combines with J gene TRBJ2-1; tentatively, D is TRBD2 (6 bases). The CDR3 sequence is 12 residues long. Germline loops: CDR1 MDHEN, CDR2 SYDVKM. The V gene lost 2 bases and the J gene lost 13 bases, with 12 bases spanning the gap. The CDR3: CASSLLREGQFF. DNA of the CDR3: TGTGCCAGCAGTTTACTGCGGGAAGGTCAGTTCTTC. Looking up the rest from reference TRBV28 and TRBJ2-1 gives the full variable domain: DVKVTQSSRYLVKRTGEKVFLECVQDMDHENMFWYRQDPGLGLRLIYFSYDVKMKEKGDIPEGYSVSREKKERFSLILESASTNQTSMYLCASSLLREGQFFGPGTRLTVL.

This sequence joins TRBV6-5 and TRBJ1-2; 7 bases fit TRBD1. The length of the CDR3 is 14 residues. V lost 6 bases, J lost 5 bases, and 9 bases stayed unmatched. CDR1 MNHEY and CDR2 SVGAGI come from the germline V gene. The CDR3 bases are TGTGCCAGCAGCAAGCCTTCACAGGGGTATGGCTACACCTTC. It translates to CASSKPSQGYGYTF.

The V gene is TRBV6-6, the J gene TRBJ1-2, with D unclear. V was clipped by 5 bases and J by 0 bases, with 19 bases between them. CDR3 length: 17 amino acids. Germline V lookup: CDR1 MNHNY, CDR2 SVGAGI (reference sequence). The DNA of the CDR3 is TGTGCCAGCAGTCATCAAGCTCTAGCCGGCTCTAACTATGGCTACACCTTC. This encodes CASSHQALAGSNYGYTF.

The chain couples TRBV7-3 to TRBJ2-1; TRBD1 matches at 9 bases. J gave up 0 bases and V 5 bases, and 5 bases lay outside the gene matches. The CDR3 is 16 residues long. Germline CDR1 and CDR2: SGHTA and FQGTGA. CDR3 in amino acids: CASSHTGGLSYNEQFF. CDR3 sequence (DNA): TGTGCCAGCAGCCACACAGGGGGCCTCTCCTACAATGAGCAGTTCTTC.

This rearrangement joins TRBV20-1 to TRBJ1-2, with D maybe TRBD1 (5 bases). The V end was cut by 3 bases, the J end by 1 base, with 12 bases between. The germline CDR1 and CDR2 sequences are DFQATT and SNEGSKA (reference sequence). The CDR3 loop spans 14 amino acids. In DNA, the CDR3 is TGCAGTGCTAGTCAGGGCCCCATTAACTATGGCTACACCTTC. Translation: CSASQGPINYGYTF.

This chain connects TRBV5-1 to TRBJ2-4; D possibly corresponds to TRBD1 (6 bases). The CDR3 covers 14 residues. Germline V lookup: CDR1 SGHRS, CDR2 YFSETQ. With 0 bases removed from V and 6 bases from J, the gap between germline ends came to 10 bases. The CDR3 DNA reads TGCGCCAGCAGCTTGGGTGGGGGCCGAAACATTCAGTACTTC. Translated, it gives CASSLGGGRNIQYF.

This clone was recorded a few times. The chain carries TRBV11-1 and TRBJ1-1; a weak D match, TRBD1 (5 bases). Germline V gives CDR1 SGHAT, CDR2 FQDESV (reference sequence). Trimming cost V 1 base and J 5 bases, with 8 bases left between them. The CDR3 extends over 13 amino acids. The CDR3 DNA is TGTGCCAGCAGCTTAGACCGGGGGACTGAAGCTTTCTTT. Its translation: CASSLDRGTEAFF. Full variable domain (outside the CDR3, taken from reference TRBV11-1 and TRBJ1-1): EAEVAQSPRYKITEKSQAVAFWCDPISGHATLYWYRQILGQGPELLVQFQDESVVDDSQLPKDRFSAERLKGVDSTLKIQPAELGDSAMYLCASSLDRGTEAFFGQGTRLTVV.

The chain employs TRBV7-8 and TRBJ2-5, with D possibly being TRBD2 (6 bases). CDR3 length: 14 residues. Germline V gene lookup returns CDR1 SGHVS and CDR2 FQNEAQ. With 3 bases removed from V and 5 bases from J, the gap between germline ends came to 13 bases. CDR3 sequence: CASSFTGVRETQYF. CDR3 coding DNA: TGTGCCAGCAGCTTTACGGGGGTCAGGGAGACCCAGTACTTC.

The genes are TRBV24-1 and TRBJ2-7; TRBD1 is a possible D gene (6 bases). Trimming stripped 3 bases from V and 4 bases from J, with 15 bases between. This CDR3 is 15 amino acids long. Germline assignment: CDR1 KGHDR and CDR2 SFDVKD. CDR3 residues: CATSDGARGPYEQYF. The DNA for the CDR3 is TGTGCCACCAGTGATGGCGCCAGGGGTCCGTACGAGCAGTACTTC.

The V call is TRBV18, the J call TRBJ1-1; tentatively, D is TRBD1 (5 bases). The CDR3 is made up of 13 amino acids. Germline V gives CDR1 KGHSH, CDR2 LQKENI. V lost 3 bases to trimming and J lost 5 bases, with 10 bases between them. CDR3 in amino acids: CASSPTGGTEAFF. In DNA, the CDR3 is TGTGCCAGCTCACCGACGGGGGGGACTGAAGCTTTCTTT. Based on the CDR3 plus reference TRBV18 and TRBJ1-1, the full variable domain is NAGVMQNPRHLVRRRGQEARLRCSPMKGHSHVYWYRQLPEEGLKFMVYLQKENIIDESGMPKERFSAEFPKEGPSILRIQQVVRGDSAAYFCASSPTGGTEAFFGQGTRLTVV.

V usage is TRBV19 and J usage is TRBJ1-5; D might be TRBD1 (5 bases). V dropped 7 bases and J dropped 3 bases, with 13 bases sitting between them. There are 14 residues in the CDR3. Germline CDR1 reads LNHDA; CDR2 reads SQIVND (reference sequence). As DNA, the CDR3 is TGTGCCAGTAAGGGCAGGGCCTACAATCAGCCCCAGCATTTT. Its translation: CASKGRAYNQPQHF. The full variable domain, with the rest looked up from reference TRBV19 and TRBJ1-5, is DGGITQSPKYLFRKEGQNVTLSCEQNLNHDAMYWYRQDPGQGLRLIYYSQIVNDFQKGDIAEGYSVSREKKESFPLTVTSAQKNPTAFYLCASKGRAYNQPQHFGDGTRLSIL.

This clone was recorded once. This chain joins TRBV24-1 and TRBJ2-2; D might be TRBD1 (6 bases). Trimming shortened V by 7 bases and J by 6 bases, and 17 bases separated the two germline ends. The CDR3 extends over 15 amino acids. The germline V gene has CDR1 KGHDR and CDR2 SFDVKD. The CDR3 loop reads CATSNGQPGAGELFF. DNA of the CDR3: TGTGCCACCAGCAACGGACAGCCCGGGGCCGGGGAGCTGTTTTTT.

This chain links TRBV28 with TRBJ1-5; D may be TRBD1 (5 bases). The CDR3 consists of 16 residues. Trimming shortened V by 6 bases and J by 2 bases, and 17 bases separated the two germline ends. Germline V gene data show CDR1 as MDHEN and CDR2 as SYDVKM. CDR3 sequence reads: CASSQIRGFGNQPQHF. In DNA, the CDR3 is TGTGCCAGCAGCCAAATTAGGGGATTTGGCAATCAGCCCCAGCATTTT.

The CDR3 loop reads CATQRDTYNEQFF. CDR3 sequence (DNA): TGTGCCACCCAGCGGGATACCTACAATGAGCAGTTCTTC. The V gene is TRBV28, the J gene TRBJ2-1; 7 nucleotides line up with TRBD2. The germline CDR1 and CDR2 sequences are MDHEN and SYDVKM. With V trimmed by 10 bases and J by 2 bases, 5 bases remained unmatched. CDR3 size: 13 residues.

The rearrangement links TRBV11-3 to TRBJ1-3; D might be TRBD1 (5 bases). Trimming cost V 2 bases and J 2 bases, with 7 bases left between them. The CDR3 length is 14 residues. Germline V gene sequence: CDR1 SGHNT, CDR2 YENEEA. The CDR3 nucleotides read TGTGCCAGCAGCTTAAGGGGAACTGGAAACACCATATATTTT. Its protein is CASSLRGTGNTIYF.

The J gene is TRBJ2-2, the V gene TRBV6-5; 9 bases agree with TRBD1. Germline CDR1 reads MNHEY; CDR2 reads SVGAGI. Losses at the gene ends were 2 bases for V and 6 bases for J; bases not matched to a gene: 4. The CDR3 loop spans 15 amino acids. CDR3 in DNA: TGTGCCAGCAGTTACGACAGGGGGTGGGCCGGGGAGCTGTTTTTT. It encodes CASSYDRGWAGELFF.

V gene TRBV15 combines with J gene TRBJ2-3; a weak D match, TRBD1 (5 bases). The CDR3 loop spans 13 amino acids. Trimming removed 3 bases at V and 2 bases at J, with 6 bases between. From germline, CDR1 is LNHNV and CDR2 YYDKDF (reference sequence). Here the CDR3 reads CATSSGHTDTQYF. DNA of the CDR3: TGTGCCACCAGCAGTGGACACACAGATACGCAGTATTTT.

The genes are TRBV21-1 and TRBJ2-5; the table's D call of TRBD1 was not tested on the DNA. TRBV21-1 is termed a pseudogene. The CDR3 length is 19 residues. CDR3 residues: CASSKAGTGYFVGQETQYF. In DNA form, the CDR3 reads TGTGCCAGCAGCAAAGCCGGGACAGGGTATTTCGTAGGGCAAGAGACCCAGTACTTC.

The chain combines TRBV7-9 with TRBJ2-7; possible D gene TRBD1, 5 bases. Germline-derived CDR1 and CDR2 are SEHNR and FQNEAQ (reference sequence). The CDR3 runs to 13 residues. V shed 4 bases and J shed 7 bases, with 14 bases lying between them. The chain's CDR3 is CASSSAGLWEQYF. For the CDR3, the DNA is TGTGCCAGCAGCTCCGCAGGGCTGTGGGAGCAGTACTTC.

V and J are TRBV19 and TRBJ1-2; possible D gene TRBD1, 6 bases. The V gene lost 7 bases and the J gene lost 8 bases, with 17 bases spanning the gap. The CDR3 sequence is 13 residues long. Germline lookup yields CDR1 LNHDA and CDR2 SQIVND (reference sequence). CDR3 loop: CASTTTTGRGYTF. CDR3 sequence (DNA): TGTGCCAGTACTACTACAACAGGGCGCGGCTACACCTTC.

This chain links TRBV2 with TRBJ1-1; TRBD1 aligns across 7 bases. The J segment lost 4 bases and the V segment lost 4 bases, leaving 6 bases of the junction unmatched. Germline V gives CDR1 SNHLY, CDR2 FYNNEI. The CDR3 sequence is 14 residues long. The CDR3 nucleotides read TGTGCCAGCAGTGGAGGGGGCAGGGTCACTGAAGCTTTCTTT. Translated, it gives CASSGGGRVTEAFF.

This clone was observed a few times. The chain employs TRBV5-5 and TRBJ1-6, with D maybe TRBD1 (5 bases). V was shortened by 4 bases and J by 0 bases, with 11 bases between the two germline ends. CDR1 SGHKS and CDR2 YYEKEE come from the germline V gene (reference sequence). The CDR3 spans 16 residues. The CDR3 is CASSPGESSYNSPLHF. CDR3 DNA: TGTGCCAGCAGCCCGGGGGAGAGCTCCTATAATTCACCCCTCCACTTT.

The chain combines TRBV19 with TRBJ1-5; TRBD1 matches at 7 bases. Germline CDR1 is LNHDA and CDR2 is SQIVND (reference sequence). J gave up 0 bases and V 7 bases, and 9 bases lay outside the gene matches. The CDR3 totals 16 residues. The CDR3 reads CASTLEDRISNQPQHF. The DNA of the CDR3 is TGTGCCAGTACCCTAGAGGACAGGATTAGCAATCAGCCCCAGCATTTT.

V is TRBV19 and J is TRBJ1-1; D is possibly TRBD1 (5 bases). CDR3 length: 14 amino acids. CDR1 is LNHDA, CDR2 SQIVND, per germline (reference sequence). V dropped 2 bases and J dropped 1 base, with 8 bases sitting between them. The DNA of the CDR3 is TGTGCCAGTAGTATATATCAGGGGAACACTGAAGCTTTCTTT. Translated, it gives CASSIYQGNTEAFF.

The table lists this clone with many counts. V usage is TRBV7-6 and J usage is TRBJ1-1; 9 positions match TRBD1. Looked up from germline, CDR1 is SGHVS and CDR2 is FNYEAQ. V shed 4 bases, J shed 7 bases, and the junction held 7 bases outside the gene matches. This CDR3 has 14 amino acids. Written as DNA, the CDR3 is TGTGCCAGCAGCTCCGGACAGGGGAGAAATGAAGCTTTCTTT. This translates into CASSSGQGRNEAFF.

V is TRBV11-2 and J is TRBJ1-5, with D tentatively TRBD1 (6 bases). Germline CDR1 SGHAT, CDR2 FQNNGV. V dropped 3 bases and J dropped 5 bases, with 14 bases sitting between them. The CDR3 loop spans 15 amino acids. As DNA, the CDR3 is TGTGCCAGCAGCTTCGGGGGGGCAGGGGATCAGCCCCAGCATTTT. As protein: CASSFGGAGDQPQHF.

V is TRBV27 and J is TRBJ1-6, with D perhaps TRBD1 (6 bases). The CDR3 consists of 19 residues. Germline CDR1 reads MNHEY; CDR2 reads SMNVEV (reference sequence). V was cut by 2 bases and J by 0 bases, with 17 bases left in between. CDR3 nucleotides: TGTGCCAGCAGTTTAGAGGGACAACGGATTCACTCCTATAATTCACCCCTCCACTTT. As protein: CASSLEGQRIHSYNSPLHF.